The table lists the clone carrying this T cell receptor (beta chain) with a few counts. This CDR3 has 16 amino acids. CDR1 and CDR2 from the germline V gene are SGHTA and FQGTGA. Losses at the gene ends were 0 bases for V and 3 bases for J; bases not matched to a gene: 6. The record originates from a study of regulatory T cells in long-lasting Graves disease. To make TCR beta libraries, researchers used iRepertoire HTBI primers and Arm-PCR of CDR3 regions. TCRdb independently ran MiXCR on the multiplex PCR reads; one entry per CDR3 protein. The table shows around 320,000 distinct CDR3 sequences, with over 15% occurring only once. Time point reported: newly diagnosed GD, antithyroid drugs for less than 3 months. Following extraction of RNA from PBMCs, that RNA was used to make the TCR library. These data were also filed under a second study, of T cells in Graves' hyperthyroidism and ophthalmopathy. From that report: The HTBI primer set drove a first-round RT-PCR of the TCR CDR3.

The receptor comes from a man between 35 and 55 years old with Graves disease. Sequences were derived from peripheral blood mononuclear cells (PBMCs), sampled at new diagnosis, from a patient treated with antithyroid drugs. The chain couples TRBV7-3 to TRBJ2-5; 8 nucleotides match TRBD2. DNA of the CDR3: TGTGCCAGCAGCTTAACGGGGCGGGGGGCTGAAGAGACCCAGTACTTC. It specifies CASSLTGRGAEETQYF.